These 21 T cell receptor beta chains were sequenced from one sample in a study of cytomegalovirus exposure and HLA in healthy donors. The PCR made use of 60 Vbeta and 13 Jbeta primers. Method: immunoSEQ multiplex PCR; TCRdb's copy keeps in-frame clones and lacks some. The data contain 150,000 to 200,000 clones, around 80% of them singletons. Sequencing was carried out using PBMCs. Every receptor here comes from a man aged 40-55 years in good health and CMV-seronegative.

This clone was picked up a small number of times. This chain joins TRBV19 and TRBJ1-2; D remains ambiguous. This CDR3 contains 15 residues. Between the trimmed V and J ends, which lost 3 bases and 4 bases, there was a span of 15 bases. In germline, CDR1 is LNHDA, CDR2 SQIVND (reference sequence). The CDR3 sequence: CASSISHEALYGYTF. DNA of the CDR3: TGTGCCAGTAGTATTTCCCATGAGGCCCTCTATGGCTACACCTTC.

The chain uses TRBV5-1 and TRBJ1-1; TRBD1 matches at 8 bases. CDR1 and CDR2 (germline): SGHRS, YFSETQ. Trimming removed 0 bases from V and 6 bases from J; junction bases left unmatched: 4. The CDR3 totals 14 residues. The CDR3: CASSLGQGIPEAFF. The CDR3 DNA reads TGCGCCAGCAGCTTGGGACAGGGGATCCCTGAAGCTTTCTTT.

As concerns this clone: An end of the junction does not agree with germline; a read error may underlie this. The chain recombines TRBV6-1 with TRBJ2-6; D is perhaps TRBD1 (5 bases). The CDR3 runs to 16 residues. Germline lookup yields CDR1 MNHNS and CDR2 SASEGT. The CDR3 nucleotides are TGTGCCAGCAGTGTCGGGTGGGTCTCTGGGGCCAACGGCCTGACTTTC. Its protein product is CASSVGWVSGANGLTF.

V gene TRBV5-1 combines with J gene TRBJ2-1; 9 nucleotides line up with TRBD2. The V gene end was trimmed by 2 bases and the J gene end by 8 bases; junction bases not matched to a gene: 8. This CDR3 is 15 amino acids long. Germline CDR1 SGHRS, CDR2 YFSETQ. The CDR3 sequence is CASSLSGTSMHEQFF. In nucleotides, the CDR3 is TGCGCCAGCAGCTTATCCGGGACTAGCATGCATGAGCAGTTCTTC.

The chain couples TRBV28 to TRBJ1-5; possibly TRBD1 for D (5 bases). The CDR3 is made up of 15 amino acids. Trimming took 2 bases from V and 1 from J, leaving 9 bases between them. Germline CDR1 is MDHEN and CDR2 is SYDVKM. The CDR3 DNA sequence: TGTGCCAGCAGTTTAGGATCAGGGAGCAATCAGCCCCAGCATTTT. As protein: CASSLGSGSNQPQHF.

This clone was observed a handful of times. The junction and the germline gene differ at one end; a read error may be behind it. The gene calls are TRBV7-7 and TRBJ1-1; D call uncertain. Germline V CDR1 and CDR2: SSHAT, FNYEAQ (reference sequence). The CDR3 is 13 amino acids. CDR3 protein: CASSLSSGTEAFF. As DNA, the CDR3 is TGTGCTAGCAGCTTAAGTTCCGGGACTGAAGCTTTCTTT.

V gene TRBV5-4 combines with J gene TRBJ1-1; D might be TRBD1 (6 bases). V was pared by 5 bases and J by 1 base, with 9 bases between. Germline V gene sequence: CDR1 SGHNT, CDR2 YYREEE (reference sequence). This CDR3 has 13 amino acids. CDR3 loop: CASSRDTNTEAFF. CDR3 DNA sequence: TGTGCCAGCAGTAGGGACACGAACACTGAAGCTTTCTTT.

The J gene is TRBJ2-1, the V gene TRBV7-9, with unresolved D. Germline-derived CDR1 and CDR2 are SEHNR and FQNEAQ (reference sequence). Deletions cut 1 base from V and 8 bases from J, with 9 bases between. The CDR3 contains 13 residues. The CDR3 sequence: CASSLVGDDEQFF. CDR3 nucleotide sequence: TGTGCCAGCAGCTTAGTTGGAGACGATGAGCAGTTCTTC. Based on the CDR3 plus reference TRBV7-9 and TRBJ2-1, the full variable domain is DTGVSQNPRHKITKRGQNVTFRCDPISEHNRLYWYRQTLGQGPEFLTYFQNEAQLEKSRLLSDRFSAERPKGSFSTLEIQRTEQGDSAMYLCASSLVGDDEQFFGPGTRLTVL.

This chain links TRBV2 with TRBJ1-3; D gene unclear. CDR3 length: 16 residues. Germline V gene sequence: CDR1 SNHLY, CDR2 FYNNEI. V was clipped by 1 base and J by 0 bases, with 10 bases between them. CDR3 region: CASSEGSRASGNTIYF. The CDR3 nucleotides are TGTGCCAGCAGTGAAGGTTCGCGGGCCTCTGGAAACACCATATATTTT.

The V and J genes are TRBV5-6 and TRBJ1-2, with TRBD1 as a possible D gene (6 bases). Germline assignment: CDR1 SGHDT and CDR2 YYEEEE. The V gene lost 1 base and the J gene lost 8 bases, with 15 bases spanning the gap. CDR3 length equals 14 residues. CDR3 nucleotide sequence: TGTGCCAGCAGCTTGCGGGACATGACGCTCGGCTACACCTTC. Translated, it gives CASSLRDMTLGYTF.

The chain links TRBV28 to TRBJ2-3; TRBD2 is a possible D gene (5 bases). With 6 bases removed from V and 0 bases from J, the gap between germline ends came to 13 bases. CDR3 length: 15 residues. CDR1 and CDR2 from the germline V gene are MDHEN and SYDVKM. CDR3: CASRPQRTSTDTQYF. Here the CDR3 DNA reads TGTGCCAGCAGACCACAGCGGACTAGCACAGATACGCAGTATTTT.

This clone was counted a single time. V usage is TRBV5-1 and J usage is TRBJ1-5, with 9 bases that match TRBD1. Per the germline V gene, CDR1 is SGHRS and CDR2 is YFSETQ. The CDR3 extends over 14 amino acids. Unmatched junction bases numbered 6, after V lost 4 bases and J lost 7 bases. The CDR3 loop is CASSPGQGRQPQHF. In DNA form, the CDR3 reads TGCGCCAGCAGCCCCGGACAGGGGAGGCAGCCCCAGCATTTT.

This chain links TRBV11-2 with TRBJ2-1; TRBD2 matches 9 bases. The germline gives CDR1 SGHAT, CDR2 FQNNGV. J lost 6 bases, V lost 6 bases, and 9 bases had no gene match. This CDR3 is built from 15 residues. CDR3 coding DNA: TGTGCCAGCAGGCGGGTTGGCGGGAGGGTCAATGAGCAGTTCTTC. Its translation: CASRRVGGRVNEQFF.

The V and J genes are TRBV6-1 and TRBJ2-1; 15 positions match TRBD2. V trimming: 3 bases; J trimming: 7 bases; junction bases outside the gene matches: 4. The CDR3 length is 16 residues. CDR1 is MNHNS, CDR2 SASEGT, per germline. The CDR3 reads CASSEGLAGGFNEQFF. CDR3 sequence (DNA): TGTGCCAGCAGTGAGGGACTAGCGGGAGGTTTTAATGAGCAGTTCTTC.

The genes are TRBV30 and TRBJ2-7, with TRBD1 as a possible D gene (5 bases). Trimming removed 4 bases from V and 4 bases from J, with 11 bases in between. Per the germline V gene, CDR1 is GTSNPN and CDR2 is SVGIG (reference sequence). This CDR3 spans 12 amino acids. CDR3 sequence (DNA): TGTGCCTGGACTAAAGGGGTATACGAGCAGTACTTC. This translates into CAWTKGVYEQYF.

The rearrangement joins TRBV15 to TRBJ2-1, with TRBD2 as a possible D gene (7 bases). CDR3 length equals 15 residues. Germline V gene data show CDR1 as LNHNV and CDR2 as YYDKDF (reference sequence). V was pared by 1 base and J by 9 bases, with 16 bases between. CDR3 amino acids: CATSRGGGGGGEQFF. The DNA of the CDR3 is TGTGCCACCAGCAGAGGAGGGGGGGGAGGGGGTGAGCAGTTCTTC.

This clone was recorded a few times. The CDR3 bases are TGCGCCAGCAGCCCAGCGACAGGGTCTTATAATTCACCCCTCCACTTT. Residues: CASSPATGSYNSPLHF. The chain is built from TRBV5-1 and TRBJ1-6; TRBD1 matches 7 bases. J was trimmed by 4 bases and V by 4 bases; bases with no gene match: 8. Germline CDR1 is SGHRS and CDR2 is YFSETQ. The CDR3 totals 16 residues.

CDR3 in amino acids: CASIERTSTDTQYF. The CDR3 coding sequence is TGTGCCAGCATCGAGCGCACGAGCACAGATACGCAGTATTTT. The V call is TRBV2, the J call TRBJ2-3; D ambiguous. The length of the CDR3 is 14 residues. The germline V gene has CDR1 SNHLY and CDR2 FYNNEI. V was trimmed by 7 bases and J by 0 bases, leaving 11 bases between them. Filled out from reference TRBV2 and TRBJ2-3, the complete variable domain reads EPEVTQTPSHQVTQMGQEVILRCVPISNHLYFYWYRQILGQKVEFLVSFYNNEISEKSEIFDDQFSVERPDGSNFTLKIRSTKLEDSAMYFCASIERTSTDTQYFGPGTRLTVL.

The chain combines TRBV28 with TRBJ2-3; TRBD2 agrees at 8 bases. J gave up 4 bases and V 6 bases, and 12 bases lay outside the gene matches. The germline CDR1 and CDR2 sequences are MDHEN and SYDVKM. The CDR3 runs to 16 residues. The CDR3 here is CASSLYMAGGSDTQYF. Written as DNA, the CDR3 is TGTGCCAGCAGCCTTTACATGGCGGGGGGCTCAGATACGCAGTATTTT. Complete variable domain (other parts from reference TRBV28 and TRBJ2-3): DVKVTQSSRYLVKRTGEKVFLECVQDMDHENMFWYRQDPGLGLRLIYFSYDVKMKEKGDIPEGYSVSREKKERFSLILESASTNQTSMYLCASSLYMAGGSDTQYFGPGTRLTVL.

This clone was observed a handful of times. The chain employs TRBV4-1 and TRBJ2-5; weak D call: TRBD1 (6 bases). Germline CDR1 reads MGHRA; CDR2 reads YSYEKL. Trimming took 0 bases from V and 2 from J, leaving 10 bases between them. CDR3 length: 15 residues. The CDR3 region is CASSQEGAKQETQYF. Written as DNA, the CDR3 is TGCGCCAGCAGCCAAGAGGGGGCAAAGCAAGAGACCCAGTACTTC.

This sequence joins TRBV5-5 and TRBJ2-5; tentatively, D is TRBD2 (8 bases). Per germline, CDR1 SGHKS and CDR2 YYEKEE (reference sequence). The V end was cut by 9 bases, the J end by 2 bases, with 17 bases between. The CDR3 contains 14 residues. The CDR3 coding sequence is TGTGCCACCAGGGGGGCTAGCGGGCAAGAGACCCAGTACTTC. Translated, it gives CATRGASGQETQYF. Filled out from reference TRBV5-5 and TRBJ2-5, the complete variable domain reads DAGVTQSPTHLIKTRGQQVTLRCSPISGHKSVSWYQQVLGQGPQFIFQYYEKEERGRGNFPDRFSARQFPNYSSELNVNALLLGDSALYLCATRGASGQETQYFGPGTRLLVL.